This T cell receptor (beta chain) was sequenced during a study of technical replicates of blood from a few donors. Trimming took 3 bases from V and 11 from J, leaving 17 bases between them. The CDR3 is made up of 14 amino acids. CDR1 is LNHNV, CDR2 YYDKDF, per germline (reference sequence). Some clones are missing from TCRdb's copy, which holds only in-frame ones; the method was immunoSEQ multiplex PCR. The table lists roughly 76,000 clones, 65% to 90% of them singletons. V and J are TRBV15 and TRBJ1-5; D might be TRBD1 (5 bases). The sequencing input was PBMCs. The receptor's source is a human donor in good health. Some clones in this sample may be carry-over from other donors' samples. The CDR3 sequence: CATSSGVMGGAQHF. CDR3 sequence (DNA): TGTGCCACCAGCAGTGGGGTGATGGGGGGGGCCCAGCATTTT.